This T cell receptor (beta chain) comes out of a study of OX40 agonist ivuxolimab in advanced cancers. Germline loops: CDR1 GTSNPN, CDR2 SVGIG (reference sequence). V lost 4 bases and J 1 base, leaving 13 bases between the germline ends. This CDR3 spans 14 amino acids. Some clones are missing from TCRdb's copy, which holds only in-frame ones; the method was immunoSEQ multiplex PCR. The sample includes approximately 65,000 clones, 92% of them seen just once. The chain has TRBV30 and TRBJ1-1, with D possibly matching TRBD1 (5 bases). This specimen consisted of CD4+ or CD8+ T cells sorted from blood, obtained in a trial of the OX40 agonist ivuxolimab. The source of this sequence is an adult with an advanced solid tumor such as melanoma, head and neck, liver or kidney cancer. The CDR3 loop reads CAWKTGEWNTEAFF. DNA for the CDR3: TGTGCCTGGAAGACGGGGGAATGGAACACTGAAGCTTTCTTT. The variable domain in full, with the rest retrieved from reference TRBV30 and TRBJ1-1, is SQTIHQWPATLVQPVGSPLSLECTVEGTSNPNLYWYRQAAGRGLQLLFYSVGIGQISSEVPQNLSASRPQDRQFILSSKKLLLSDSGFYLCAWKTGEWNTEAFFGQGTRLTVV.